This entry concerns a single T cell receptor (beta chain). Its cognate antigen is unknown. This specimen belongs to a study of monozygotic twins with inflammatory bowel disease. Using the 5' RACE reads, TCRdb records one entry per CDR3 protein without DNA. The sample has roughly 300,000 distinct CDR3 sequences; the top ten hold 5.5% to 6.5%. Study outcomes and limitations: Variability in patient repertoires may have come partly from differing immunosuppressive treatments.

Material for sequencing was blood. The clonotype originates from a human donor with ulcerative colitis or Crohn's disease, or a healthy co-twin of an affected twin (not recorded which).

CDR3 sequence: CASSPQVREETQYF. The chain carries TRBV18 and TRBJ2-5; TCRdb proposes TRBD1, but this gene call is untestable without DNA. CDR1 and CDR2 from the germline V gene are KGHSH and LQKENI. This CDR3 comprises 14 residues.